Described below is a single T cell receptor (beta chain) sequence and its context. The antigen remains undetermined. The trim removed 3 bases at V and 2 bases at J, leaving 8 bases unmatched. Looked up from germline, CDR1 is SGDLS and CDR2 is YYNGEE. The length of the CDR3 is 15 residues. This entry comes from a study of shared clonotypes between healthy human individuals. It was CD45RO-negative cells, positively selected for CCR7, that made up naive CD8 cells, with terminally differentiated effector memory CD45RA+ cells excluded. General study points: Apart from blood, nothing was sampled; tissue repertoires likely differ. Rarefaction gave evidence that sorted-subset sequencing remained incomplete despite large depth.

Each cell subset's genomic DNA was divided evenly among several immunoSEQ plates. The table came from immunoSEQ multiplex PCR; TCRdb's copy has only in-frame clones and leaves some out. The data contain almost 700,000 clones, about 90% of them singletons. Sequencing was carried out using naive CD8+ T cells sorted from blood. The V gene is TRBV9, the J gene TRBJ2-7; 7 nucleotides align to TRBD2. The receptor comes from a man aged 25-45 years in good health. The CDR3 protein is CASSASGLTTYEQYF. CDR3 nucleotide sequence: TGTGCCAGCAGCGCCTCGGGACTAACAACCTACGAGCAGTACTTC.